These 23 T cell receptor beta chains share one sample of origin, sequenced in a study of OX40 agonist ivuxolimab in advanced cancers. The repertoire was sequenced with immunoSEQ multiplex PCR; TCRdb's copy has only in-frame clones and lacks some. In the table there are about 91,000 clones, more than 70% of which are singletons. The sample consisted of CD4+ or CD8+ T cells sorted from blood, taken in a trial of the OX40 agonist ivuxolimab. Receptors were obtained from an adult with an advanced solid tumor such as melanoma, head and neck, liver or kidney cancer.

This chain joins TRBV27 and TRBJ2-1, with 8 bases identical to TRBD2. This CDR3 region has 18 residues. CDR1 is MNHEY, CDR2 SMNVEV, per germline (reference sequence). The V and J ends lost 6 bases and 0 bases, in that order; junction bases with no gene match: 13. The CDR3 is CASSVAGAGGGSYNEQFF. The CDR3 coding sequence is TGTGCCAGCAGCGTCGCAGGGGCGGGAGGCGGCTCCTACAATGAGCAGTTCTTC.

This chain connects TRBV27 to TRBJ2-3; D assignment may be TRBD1 or TRBD2 (5 bases each). The germline V and J ends were trimmed by 3 bases and 8 bases, with 12 bases remaining between them. Germline V gene sequence: CDR1 MNHEY, CDR2 SMNVEV (reference sequence). There are 13 residues in the CDR3. The chain's CDR3 is CASSLTGAGTQYF. The CDR3 DNA is TGTGCCAGCAGTTTGACCGGGGCTGGTACGCAGTATTTT.

V and J are TRBV6-6 and TRBJ2-5, with unresolved D. The CDR3 length is 11 residues. The V and J ends lost 4 bases and 9 bases respectively, with 9 bases between them. Germline CDR1 reads MNHNY; CDR2 reads SVGAGI (reference sequence). CDR3 sequence reads: CASSSTWSQYF. For the CDR3, the DNA is TGTGCCAGCAGTTCGACCTGGTCCCAGTACTTC.

This clone was counted between two and nine times. This chain uses TRBV2 with TRBJ1-6, with D tentatively TRBD1 (6 bases). The CDR3 totals 13 residues. V lost 2 bases and J 14 bases, leaving 13 bases between the germline ends. In germline, CDR1 is SNHLY, CDR2 FYNNEI. The CDR3 coding sequence is TGTGCCAGCAGTGAACCCAGGGGATATTCCCTCCACTTT. Its protein product is CASSEPRGYSLHF.

The chain combines TRBV6-5 with TRBJ1-2; 7 bases align to TRBD1. Germline trimming cut 9 bases from V and 4 bases from J; bases unmatched to any gene: 8. The V gene's germline CDR1 is MNHEY and CDR2 SVGAGI. CDR3 size: 13 residues. This chain's CDR3 is CASGRGPGYGYTF. DNA of the CDR3: TGTGCCAGTGGTAGGGGGCCAGGCTATGGCTACACCTTC.

V is TRBV28 and J is TRBJ2-7; TRBD2 agrees at 7 bases. Germline lookup yields CDR1 MDHEN and CDR2 SYDVKM. V dropped 9 bases and J dropped 0; count of bases not matched to a gene: 8. This CDR3 spans 14 amino acids. CDR3 region: CASLRRGSSYEQYF. The CDR3 nucleotides are TGTGCCAGTCTACGGCGGGGGAGCTCCTACGAGCAGTACTTC.

This chain uses TRBV10-3 with TRBJ2-7; 12 positions match TRBD1. Per germline, CDR1 ENHRY and CDR2 SYGVKD. The CDR3 contains 15 residues. The V and J ends lost 6 bases and 6 bases, in that order; junction bases with no gene match: 9. This chain's CDR3 is CAISELGQGAGEQYV. The DNA of the CDR3 is TGTGCCATCAGCGAATTGGGACAGGGGGCGGGCGAGCAGTACGTC.

The rearrangement uses TRBV6-1 and TRBJ1-2; D gene ambiguous. Germline CDR1 and CDR2: MNHNS and SASEGT. CDR3 length: 13 amino acids. V lost 8 bases, J lost 0 bases, and 10 bases lay in between. The CDR3 DNA is TGTGCCAGCGGCCGCGCACCTAACTATGGCTACACCTTC. Its translation is CASGRAPNYGYTF.

This chain connects TRBV5-1 to TRBJ2-2; 14 bases match TRBD2. The CDR3 has 18 amino acids. Germline loops: CDR1 SGHRS, CDR2 YFSETQ. With 4 bases clipped from V and 5 bases from J, the junction kept 10 bases outside the gene matches. CDR3 DNA sequence: TGCGCCAGCAGCCAACAGACTAGCGGGAGGGCCTTTACCGGGGAGCTGTTTTTT. Its translation: CASSQQTSGRAFTGELFF. The whole variable domain, filled in from reference TRBV5-1 and TRBJ2-2, reads KAGVTQTPRYLIKTRGQQVTLSCSPISGHRSVSWYQQTPGQGLQFLFEYFSETQRNKGNFPGRFSGRQFSNSRSEMNVSTLELGDSALYLCASSQQTSGRAFTGELFFGEGSRLTVL.

J is TRBJ1-5 and V is TRBV5-4, with D unclear. The CDR3 runs 16 residues. V gave up 6 bases and J gave up 6 bases, with 22 bases separating them. Germline loops: CDR1 SGHNT, CDR2 YYREEE (reference sequence). CDR3 region: CASTARGLDCSQPQHF. The CDR3 nucleotides are TGTGCCAGCACCGCACGGGGTCTTGACTGTAGTCAGCCCCAGCATTTT.

CDR3 in DNA: TGTGCCAGCAGCTTTGGACAGTACCAAGAGACCCAGTACTTC. The encoded protein is CASSFGQYQETQYF. The chain links TRBV5-8 to TRBJ2-5; tentative D call: TRBD1 (6 bases). Germline lookup yields CDR1 SGHTS and CDR2 YDEGEE. The CDR3 runs 14 residues. Trimming removed 2 bases at V and 0 bases at J, with 8 bases between.

The J gene is TRBJ2-5, the V gene TRBV6-1; 15 nucleotides match TRBD2. CDR1 and CDR2 (germline): MNHNS, SASEGT. V shed 4 bases and J 5 bases; nucleotides not matched to a gene: 2. The CDR3 runs 15 residues. The CDR3 DNA sequence: TGTGCCAGCAGTGCCGGACTAGCGGGGGGGGAGACCCAGTACTTC. Encoded protein: CASSAGLAGGETQYF.

V gene TRBV28 combines with J gene TRBJ1-2; perhaps TRBD1 as D (6 bases). V dropped 6 bases and J dropped 7 bases, with 12 bases sitting between them. Germline-derived CDR1 and CDR2 are MDHEN and SYDVKM. This CDR3 region has 12 residues. CDR3 bases: TGTGCCAGCAGCCGGGACAATAGTGGCTACACCTTC. Translation gives CASSRDNSGYTF.

This chain joins TRBV18 and TRBJ2-7; 10 bases map to TRBD1. V lost 3 bases and J lost 3; bases outside the gene matches: 2. This CDR3 region has 14 residues. The germline gives CDR1 KGHSH, CDR2 LQKENI. The CDR3 loop reads CASSPGTGDYEQYF. In nucleotides, the CDR3 is TGTGCCAGCTCACCTGGGACAGGGGACTACGAGCAGTACTTC.

The chain recombines TRBV11-2 with TRBJ2-7, with 9 bases aligning to TRBD2. The V gene's germline CDR1 is SGHAT and CDR2 FQNNGV. Unmatched junction bases numbered 20, after V lost 3 bases and J lost 5 bases. The CDR3 sequence is 19 residues long. CDR3 sequence: CASSLPRGGRLAGFDEQYF. The CDR3 DNA sequence: TGTGCCAGCAGCTTGCCACGGGGGGGAAGGCTAGCGGGATTCGACGAGCAGTACTTC.

This chain uses TRBV11-2 with TRBJ1-1; D is ambiguous. CDR1 SGHAT and CDR2 FQNNGV come from the germline V gene. The CDR3 loop spans 13 amino acids. Trimming left V 1 base short and J 4 bases short, with 7 bases between. In nucleotides, the CDR3 is TGTGCCAGCAGCTTAGTTCGAGGCACTGAAGCTTTCTTT. This encodes CASSLVRGTEAFF.

The CDR3 nucleotides read TGTGCCAGCAGCCCGAGTCCCGGTCAGGGGAATGAGCAGTTCTTC. Encoded protein: CASSPSPGQGNEQFF. The genes are TRBV28 and TRBJ2-1, with D possibly being TRBD1 (6 bases). V was shortened by 6 bases and J by 7 bases, with 19 bases between the two germline ends. This CDR3 is built from 15 residues. CDR1 and CDR2 from the germline V gene are MDHEN and SYDVKM.

CDR3 loop: CASSPSVFQPQHF. In DNA, the CDR3 is TGTGCCAGCTCACCATCAGTTTTCCAGCCCCAGCATTTT. This chain uses TRBV18 with TRBJ1-5, with D unresolved. Trimming pared 2 bases from V and 7 bases from J, leaving 9 bases between. There are 13 residues in the CDR3. Germline CDR1 KGHSH, CDR2 LQKENI.

For this clone: Other DNA sequences from this sample encode an identical CDR3 as well. In DNA form, the CDR3 reads TGTGCCAGCAGTCGACAGGAGACCCAGTACTTC. It is translated as CASSRQETQYF. The V and J genes are TRBV6-1 and TRBJ2-5; the D gene is possibly TRBD1 (5 bases). CDR3 length: 11 amino acids. V lost 5 bases to trimming and J lost 5 bases, with 6 bases between them. Germline V gene lookup returns CDR1 MNHNS and CDR2 SASEGT.

The chain carries TRBV1 and TRBJ2-3; the DNA was not used to check the table's D call, TRBD2. TRBV1 is designated a pseudogene. CDR3 length equals 23 residues. CDR3 amino acids: CTSSQVGLAGGPLRDPSTDTQYF. The CDR3 coding sequence is TGCACCAGCAGCCAAGTGGGACTAGCGGGGGGGCCTCTTAGGGATCCTAGCACAGATACGCAGTATTTT.

The chain joins TRBV7-9 to TRBJ2-5, with TRBD2 matching over 7 bases. V trimming: 4 bases; J trimming: 0 bases; junction bases outside the gene matches: 8. Germline loops: CDR1 SEHNR, CDR2 FQNEAQ (reference sequence). This CDR3 has 16 amino acids. The CDR3 nucleotides read TGTGCCAGCAGCTCTACGCTAGCGGTAAACCAAGAGACCCAGTACTTC. Protein product: CASSSTLAVNQETQYF.

This clone has a single count. The chain couples TRBV11-2 to TRBJ2-7, with D possibly matching TRBD2 (6 bases). CDR3 length: 14 amino acids. V was trimmed by 2 bases and J by 3 bases, leaving 11 bases between them. Looked up from germline, CDR1 is SGHAT and CDR2 is FQNNGV. The CDR3 DNA is TGTGCCAGCAGCTTAATGGGGGGTAGCTACGAGCAGTACTTC. This gives the protein CASSLMGGSYEQYF.

V gene TRBV10-3 combines with J gene TRBJ2-7, with 12 positions matching TRBD2. The CDR3 runs 18 residues. CDR1 is ENHRY and CDR2 is SYGVKD in the germline V gene. With 3 bases clipped from V and 1 base from J, the junction kept 10 bases outside the gene matches. CDR3 sequence: CAISDRRLAGGRSYEQYF. Here the CDR3 DNA reads TGTGCCATCAGTGATAGGAGGCTAGCGGGAGGGAGATCCTACGAGCAGTACTTC.